A single T cell receptor (beta chain) is shown here with its context. This entry comes from a study of blood T cells in healthy people across ages. Peripheral blood samples of 9 to 10 milliliters were drawn from each donor. Total RNA, at least 5 micrograms per sample, was extracted from PBMCs. Primers used in a second PCR of roughly 6 to 11 cycles were a sample-barcoded 5' primer and a J-beta primer mix. Each cDNA molecule was tagged by a template-switch adaptor that had 12 random nucleotides. All samples gave at least 2.5 million CDR3-containing paired-end reads. From the 5' RACE reads, TCRdb called clonotypes with MiXCR, one entry per CDR3 protein. The sample lists 750,000 to 950,000 distinct CDR3 sequences, about 48% occurring once. The CDR3 length is 14 residues. Germline loops: CDR1 LGHDT, CDR2 YNNKEL (reference sequence). Trimming cost V 4 bases and J 0 bases, with 10 bases left between them.

This TCR was sampled from an elderly man in good health. The specimen sequenced was blood. The chain is built from TRBV3-1 and TRBJ2-7, with no clear D. The CDR3 spells CASSRQLNSYEQYF. Written as DNA, the CDR3 is TGTGCCAGCAGCCGTCAGTTAAACTCCTACGAGCAGTACTTC.